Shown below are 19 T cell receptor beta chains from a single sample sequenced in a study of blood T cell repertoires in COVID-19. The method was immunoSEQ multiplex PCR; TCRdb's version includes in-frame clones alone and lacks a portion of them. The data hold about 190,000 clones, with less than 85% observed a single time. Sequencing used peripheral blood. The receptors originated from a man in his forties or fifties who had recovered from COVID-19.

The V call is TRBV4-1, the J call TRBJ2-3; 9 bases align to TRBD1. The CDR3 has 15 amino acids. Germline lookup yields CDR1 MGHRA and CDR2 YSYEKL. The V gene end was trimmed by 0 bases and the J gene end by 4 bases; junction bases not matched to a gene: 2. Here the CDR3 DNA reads TGCGCCAGCAGCCAAGATCGGACAGGGGCAGATACGCAGTATTTT. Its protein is CASSQDRTGADTQYF.

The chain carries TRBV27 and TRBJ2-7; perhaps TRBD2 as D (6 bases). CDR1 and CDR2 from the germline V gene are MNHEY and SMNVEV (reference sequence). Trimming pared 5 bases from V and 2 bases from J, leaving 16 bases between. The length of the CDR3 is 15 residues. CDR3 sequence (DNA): TGTGCCAGCAGTGCGTCCAGCGGGTCGACCTACGAGCAGTACTTC. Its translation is CASSASSGSTYEQYF.

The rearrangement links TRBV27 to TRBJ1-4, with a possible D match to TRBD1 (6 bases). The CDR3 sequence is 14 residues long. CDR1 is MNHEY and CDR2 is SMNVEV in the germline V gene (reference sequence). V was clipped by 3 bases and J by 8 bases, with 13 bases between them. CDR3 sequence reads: CASSLGGRGEKLFF. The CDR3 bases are TGTGCCAGCAGTTTGGGGGGGCGCGGAGAAAAACTGTTTTTT.

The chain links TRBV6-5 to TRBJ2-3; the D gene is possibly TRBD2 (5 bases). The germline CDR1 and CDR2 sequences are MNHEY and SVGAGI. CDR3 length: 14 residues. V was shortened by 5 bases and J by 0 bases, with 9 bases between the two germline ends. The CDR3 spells CASSRTASTDTQYF. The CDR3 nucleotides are TGTGCCAGCAGTAGGACTGCTAGCACAGATACGCAGTATTTT.

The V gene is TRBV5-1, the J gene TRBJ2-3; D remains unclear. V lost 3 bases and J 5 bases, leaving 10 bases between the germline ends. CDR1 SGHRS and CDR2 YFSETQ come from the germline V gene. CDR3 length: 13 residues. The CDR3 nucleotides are TGCGCCAGCAGCTGGCAGAACCAAGATACGCAGTATTTT. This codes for CASSWQNQDTQYF.

The CDR3 DNA reads as TGTGCCAGTAGTATGGCCAGGGATCAGCCCCAGCATTTT. This encodes CASSMARDQPQHF. The chain joins TRBV19 to TRBJ1-5, with a weak D call TRBD1 (5 bases). This CDR3 is built from 13 residues. Germline V gives CDR1 LNHDA, CDR2 SQIVND (reference sequence). The V end was cut by 3 bases, the J end by 5 bases, with 8 bases between.

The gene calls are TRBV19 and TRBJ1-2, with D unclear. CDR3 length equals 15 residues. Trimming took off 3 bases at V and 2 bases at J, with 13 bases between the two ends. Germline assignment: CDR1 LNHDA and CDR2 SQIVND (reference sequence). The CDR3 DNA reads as TGTGCCAGTAGTATTTCCGCCGGTATAAACTATGGCTACACCTTC. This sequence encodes CASSISAGINYGYTF. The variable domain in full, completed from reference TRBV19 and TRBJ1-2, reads DGGITQSPKYLFRKEGQNVTLSCEQNLNHDAMYWYRQDPGQGLRLIYYSQIVNDFQKGDIAEGYSVSREKKESFPLTVTSAQKNPTAFYLCASSISAGINYGYTFGSGTRLTVV.

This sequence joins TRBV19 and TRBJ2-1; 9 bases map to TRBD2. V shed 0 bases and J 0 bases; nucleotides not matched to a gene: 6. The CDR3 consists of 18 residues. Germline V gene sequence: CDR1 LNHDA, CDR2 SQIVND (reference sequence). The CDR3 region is CASSIDLLAGSSYNEQFF. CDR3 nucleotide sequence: TGTGCCAGTAGTATAGATCTTCTAGCGGGGAGCTCCTACAATGAGCAGTTCTTC.

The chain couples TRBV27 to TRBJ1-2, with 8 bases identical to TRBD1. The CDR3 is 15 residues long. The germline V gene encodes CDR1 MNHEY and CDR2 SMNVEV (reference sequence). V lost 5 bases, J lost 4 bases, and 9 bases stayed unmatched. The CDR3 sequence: CASSKIQGESYGYTF. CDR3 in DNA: TGTGCCAGCAGTAAAATACAGGGGGAAAGCTATGGCTACACCTTC.

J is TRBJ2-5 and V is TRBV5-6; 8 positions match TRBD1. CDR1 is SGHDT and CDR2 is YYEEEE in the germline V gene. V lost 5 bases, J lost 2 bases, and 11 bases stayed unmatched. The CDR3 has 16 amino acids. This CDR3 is CASSYAGTGIQETQYF. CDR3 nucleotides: TGTGCCAGCAGTTATGCCGGGACAGGTATACAAGAGACCCAGTACTTC.

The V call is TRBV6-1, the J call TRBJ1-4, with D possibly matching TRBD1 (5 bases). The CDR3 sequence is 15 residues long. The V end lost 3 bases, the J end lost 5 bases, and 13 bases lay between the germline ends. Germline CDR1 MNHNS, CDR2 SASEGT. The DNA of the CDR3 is TGTGCCAGCAGTGATTGGGGCAGAAGCAATGAAAAACTGTTTTTT. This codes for CASSDWGRSNEKLFF.

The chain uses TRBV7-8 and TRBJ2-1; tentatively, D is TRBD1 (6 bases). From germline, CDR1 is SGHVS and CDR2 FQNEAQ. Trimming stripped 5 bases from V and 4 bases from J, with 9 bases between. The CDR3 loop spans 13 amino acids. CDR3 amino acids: CASSTGQYNEQFF. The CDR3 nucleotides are TGTGCCAGCAGCACAGGACAGTACAATGAGCAGTTCTTC.

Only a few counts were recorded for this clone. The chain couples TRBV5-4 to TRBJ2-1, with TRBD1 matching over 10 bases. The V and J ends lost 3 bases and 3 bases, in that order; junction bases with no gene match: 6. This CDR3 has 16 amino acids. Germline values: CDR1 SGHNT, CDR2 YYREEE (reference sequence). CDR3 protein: CASSSSRTGGYNEQFF. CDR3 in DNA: TGTGCCAGCAGCTCATCCAGGACAGGGGGCTACAATGAGCAGTTCTTC.

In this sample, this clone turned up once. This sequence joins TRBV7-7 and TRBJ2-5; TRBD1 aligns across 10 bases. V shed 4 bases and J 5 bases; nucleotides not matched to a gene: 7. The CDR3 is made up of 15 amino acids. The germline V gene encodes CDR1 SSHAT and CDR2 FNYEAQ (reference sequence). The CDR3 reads CASSSNPGQGETQYF. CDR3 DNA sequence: TGTGCCAGCAGCTCAAATCCGGGACAGGGGGAGACCCAGTACTTC. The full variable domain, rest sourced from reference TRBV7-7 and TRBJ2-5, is GAGVSQSPRYKVTKRGQDVTLRCDPISSHATLYWYQQALGQGPEFLTYFNYEAQPDKSGLPSDRFSAERPEGSISTLTIQRTEQRDSAMYRCASSSNPGQGETQYFGPGTRLLVL.

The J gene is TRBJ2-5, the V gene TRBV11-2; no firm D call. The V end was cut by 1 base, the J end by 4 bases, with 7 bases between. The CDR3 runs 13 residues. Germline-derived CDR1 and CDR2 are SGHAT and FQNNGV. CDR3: CASSLAVRETQYF. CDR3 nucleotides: TGTGCCAGCAGCTTAGCCGTGAGAGAGACCCAGTACTTC.

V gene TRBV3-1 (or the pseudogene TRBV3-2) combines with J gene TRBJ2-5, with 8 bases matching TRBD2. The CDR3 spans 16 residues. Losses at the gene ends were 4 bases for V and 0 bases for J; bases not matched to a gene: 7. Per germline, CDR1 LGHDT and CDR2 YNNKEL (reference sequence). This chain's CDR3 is CASSPPGGGYQETQYF. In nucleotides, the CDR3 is TGTGCCAGCAGCCCGCCGGGGGGGGGCTACCAAGAGACCCAGTACTTC.

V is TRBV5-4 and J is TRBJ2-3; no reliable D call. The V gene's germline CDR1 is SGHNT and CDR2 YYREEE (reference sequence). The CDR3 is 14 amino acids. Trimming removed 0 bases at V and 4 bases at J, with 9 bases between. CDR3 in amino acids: CASSLVGAPDTQYF. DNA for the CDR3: TGTGCCAGCAGCTTGGTTGGAGCCCCAGATACGCAGTATTTT.

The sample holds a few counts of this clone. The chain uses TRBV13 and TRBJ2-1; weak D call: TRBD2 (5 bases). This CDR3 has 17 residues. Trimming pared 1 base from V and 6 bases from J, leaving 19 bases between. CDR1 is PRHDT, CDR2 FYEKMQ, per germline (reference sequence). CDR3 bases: TGTGCCAGCAGCTTAGTACCTCTAGCCAGCTCGCTCAATGAGCAGTTCTTC. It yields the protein CASSLVPLASSLNEQFF. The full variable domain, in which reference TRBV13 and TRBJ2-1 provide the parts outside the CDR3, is AAGVIQSPRHLIKEKRETATLKCYPIPRHDTVYWYQQGPGQDPQFLISFYEKMQSDKGSIPDRFSAQQFSDYHSELNMSSLELGDSALYFCASSLVPLASSLNEQFFGPGTRLTVL.

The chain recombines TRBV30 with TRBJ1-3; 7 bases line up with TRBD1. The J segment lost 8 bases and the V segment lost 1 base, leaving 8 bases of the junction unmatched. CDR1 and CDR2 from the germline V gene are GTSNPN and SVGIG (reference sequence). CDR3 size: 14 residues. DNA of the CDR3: TGTGCCTGGAGTGCACGACGGACAGGCGACACCATATATTTT. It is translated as CAWSARRTGDTIYF.